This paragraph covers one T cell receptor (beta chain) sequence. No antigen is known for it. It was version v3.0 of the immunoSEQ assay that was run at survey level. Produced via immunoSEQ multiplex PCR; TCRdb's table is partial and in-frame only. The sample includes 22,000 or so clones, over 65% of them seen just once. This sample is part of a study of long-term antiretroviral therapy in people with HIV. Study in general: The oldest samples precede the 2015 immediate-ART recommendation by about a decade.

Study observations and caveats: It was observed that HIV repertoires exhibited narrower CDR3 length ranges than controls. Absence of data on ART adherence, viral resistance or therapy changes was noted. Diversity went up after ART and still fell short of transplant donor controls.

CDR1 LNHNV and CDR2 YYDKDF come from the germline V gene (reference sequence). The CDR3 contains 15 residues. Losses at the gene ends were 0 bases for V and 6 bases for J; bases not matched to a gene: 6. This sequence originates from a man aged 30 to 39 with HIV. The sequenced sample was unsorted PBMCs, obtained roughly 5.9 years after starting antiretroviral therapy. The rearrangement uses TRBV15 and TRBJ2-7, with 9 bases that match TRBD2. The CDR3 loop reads CATSRDPATSGEQYF. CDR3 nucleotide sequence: TGTGCCACCAGCAGAGATCCTGCGACTAGCGGCGAGCAGTACTTC.